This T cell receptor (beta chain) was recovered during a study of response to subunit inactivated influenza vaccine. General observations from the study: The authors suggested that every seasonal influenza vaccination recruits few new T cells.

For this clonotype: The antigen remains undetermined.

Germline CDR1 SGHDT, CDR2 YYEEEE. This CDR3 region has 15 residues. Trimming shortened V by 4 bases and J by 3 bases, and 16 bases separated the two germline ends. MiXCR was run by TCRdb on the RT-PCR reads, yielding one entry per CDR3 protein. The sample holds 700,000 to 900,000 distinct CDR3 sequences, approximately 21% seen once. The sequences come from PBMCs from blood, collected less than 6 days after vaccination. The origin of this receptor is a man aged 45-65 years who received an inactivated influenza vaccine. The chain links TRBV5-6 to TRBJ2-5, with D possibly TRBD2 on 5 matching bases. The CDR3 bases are TGTGCCAGCAGCGTGAGCGGTAGGCCAAAAGAGACCCAGTACTTC. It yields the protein CASSVSGRPKETQYF.